The 17 T cell receptor beta chains reported below all come from one sample, sequenced in a study of response to subunit inactivated influenza vaccine. MiXCR was run by TCRdb on the RT-PCR reads, yielding one entry per CDR3 protein. Among more than 450,000 distinct CDR3 sequences listed, around 10% were seen once. The sample was also linked to a second study, of T cells expressing NK-cell markers. That report adds: UMIs were included in TCR beta cDNA generated by 5'RACE template switching.

The sequenced sample was PBMCs from blood, obtained on the day of vaccination. Receptor source: a man in his fifties or sixties who received an inactivated influenza vaccine.

The chain couples TRBV7-2 to TRBJ2-5; 11 bases are a match to TRBD2. The CDR3 sequence is 16 residues long. V lost 2 bases, J lost 1 base, and 3 bases stayed unmatched. Per the germline V gene, CDR1 is SGHTA and CDR2 is FQGNSA. CDR3 nucleotides: TGTGCCAGCAGCTTACTTGGGACTAGCGGCCAAGAGACCCAGTACTTC. It specifies CASSLLGTSGQETQYF.

V usage is TRBV6-1 and J usage is TRBJ2-3; 7 positions match TRBD1. The germline V gene has CDR1 MNHNS and CDR2 SASEGT. The CDR3 consists of 15 residues. The V segment lost 4 bases and the J segment 4 bases; nucleotides outside the gene matches: 8. The CDR3 DNA is TGTGCCAGCAGTGTGACAGGGTTAGACGCAGATACGCAGTATTTT. Its translation: CASSVTGLDADTQYF.

This clonotype was found a few times. V is TRBV29-1 and J is TRBJ2-1; 13 nucleotides match TRBD2. J lost 5 bases, V lost 6 bases, and 7 bases had no gene match. This CDR3 has 15 amino acids. CDR1 and CDR2 from the germline V gene are SQVTM and ANQGSEA. The DNA for the CDR3 is TGCAGCGTGCTGGGACTAGCGGGACCGAACAATGAGCAGTTCTTC. Residues: CSVLGLAGPNNEQFF.

For this clonotype: An end of the junction does not agree with germline; a read error may underlie this. The chain combines TRBV4-3 with TRBJ2-2; no clear D. This CDR3 comprises 13 residues. Germline V gene sequence: CDR1 LGHNA, CDR2 YSLEER. The CDR3 sequence is CAGSQDLPGELFF. DNA for the CDR3: TGCGCCGGCAGCCAAGATCTCCCCGGGGAGCTGTTTTTT.

This clonotype turned up a few times. The rearrangement joins TRBV7-8 to TRBJ2-7; 7 bases are shared with TRBD1. CDR3 length: 14 amino acids. Looked up from germline, CDR1 is SGHVS and CDR2 is FQNEAQ. The ends lost 5 bases at V and 4 bases at J; junction bases unmatched: 8. The chain's CDR3 is CASSQRQGWYEQYF. For the CDR3, the DNA is TGTGCCAGCAGCCAGCGACAGGGTTGGTACGAGCAGTACTTC.

This sequence joins TRBV7-2 and TRBJ2-1; D might be TRBD2 (5 bases). The CDR3 is 15 residues long. CDR1 and CDR2 (germline): SGHTA, FQGNSA. Deletions cut 5 bases from V and 10 bases from J, with 21 bases between. The CDR3 here is CASSPLAALAAEQFF. The DNA of the CDR3 is TGTGCCAGCAGCCCCTTAGCCGCCCTAGCTGCGGAGCAGTTCTTC.

In this sample, this clonotype turned up a few times. The chain links TRBV29-1 to TRBJ2-7; D remains ambiguous. This CDR3 has 13 residues. Per the germline V gene, CDR1 is SQVTM and CDR2 is ANQGSEA. Trimming pared 0 bases from V and 1 base from J, leaving 7 bases between. This chain's CDR3 is CSVEEDRSYEQYF. The CDR3 nucleotides are TGCAGCGTTGAAGAGGACCGTTCCTACGAGCAGTACTTC.

The count of this clonotype is one. The gene calls are TRBV5-1 and TRBJ2-3; no clear D. Germline V gene data show CDR1 as SGHRS and CDR2 as YFSETQ. The CDR3 has 14 residues. Trimming left V 4 bases short and J 2 bases short, with 11 bases between. In nucleotides, the CDR3 is TGCGCCAGCAGCGGTTGGGGTGACACAGATACGCAGTATTTT. This sequence encodes CASSGWGDTDTQYF.

V gene TRBV20-1 combines with J gene TRBJ2-4; possibly TRBD1 for D (6 bases). The germline V and J ends were trimmed by 2 bases and 6 bases, with 14 bases remaining between them. The CDR3 totals 14 residues. Per germline, CDR1 DFQATT and CDR2 SNEGSKA (reference sequence). The CDR3 spells CSARSTGPGNIQYF. In DNA form, the CDR3 reads TGCAGTGCTAGATCAACAGGGCCCGGAAACATTCAGTACTTC.

The CDR3 sequence: CAWSPRDGIYNEQFF. CDR3 nucleotide sequence: TGTGCCTGGAGTCCTCGGGACGGAATTTACAATGAGCAGTTCTTC. J is TRBJ2-1 and V is TRBV30, with D possibly being TRBD1 or TRBD2 (5 bases each). CDR1 GTSNPN and CDR2 SVGIG come from the germline V gene (reference sequence). The CDR3 has 15 amino acids. With 2 bases removed from V and 4 bases from J, the gap between germline ends came to 15 bases.

The rearrangement joins TRBV2 to TRBJ1-2; 7 nucleotides match TRBD1. This CDR3 region has 15 residues. Germline CDR1 SNHLY, CDR2 FYNNEI. V lost 4 bases to trimming and J lost 4 bases; unmatched junction nucleotides: 9. CDR3 sequence: CASSARQGELYGYTF. The CDR3 region has the DNA TGTGCCAGCAGTGCCAGACAGGGTGAACTCTATGGCTACACCTTC.

In this sample, this clonotype turned up a few times. The chain couples TRBV6-1 to TRBJ1-2; D call uncertain. Germline CDR1 reads MNHNS; CDR2 reads SASEGT. CDR3 length equals 13 residues. The V end lost 0 bases, the J end lost 12 bases, and 14 bases lay between the germline ends. The CDR3 nucleotides read TGTGCCAGCAGTGAAGCGCGAAGGTTATCTGACACCTTC. It translates to CASSEARRLSDTF.

CDR3 protein: CASSFPSGGASYEQYF. In DNA, the CDR3 is TGTGCCAGCAGTTTCCCTAGCGGGGGGGCATCCTACGAGCAGTACTTC. The chain has TRBV12-3 or TRBV12-4 and TRBJ2-7, with TRBD2 matching 12 bases. The length of the CDR3 is 16 residues. The V and J ends lost 3 bases and 1 base, in that order; junction bases with no gene match: 4.

This clonotype was seen at least ten times. J is TRBJ2-7 and V is TRBV10-3, with D possibly matching TRBD2 (7 bases). CDR3 length: 15 residues. Germline CDR1 ENHRY, CDR2 SYGVKD. V lost 0 bases to trimming and J lost 2 bases, with 11 bases between them. This CDR3 reads CAISESAGATYEQYF. The DNA of the CDR3 is TGTGCCATCAGTGAGTCTGCGGGGGCTACCTACGAGCAGTACTTC.

This clonotype was seen a few times. The V and J genes are TRBV7-9 and TRBJ1-1; 8 nucleotides agree with TRBD1. This CDR3 region has 15 residues. CDR1 and CDR2 from the germline V gene are SEHNR and FQNEAQ (reference sequence). J was trimmed by 1 base and V by 5 bases; bases with no gene match: 6. The DNA of the CDR3 is TGTGCCAGCAGCGACCGGACAGGGAAGAACACTGAAGCTTTCTTT. Translating it yields CASSDRTGKNTEAFF.

This clonotype was observed a few times. The chain is built from TRBV25-1 and TRBJ2-2; 10 nucleotides match TRBD2. The CDR3 extends over 15 amino acids. Germline values: CDR1 MGHDK, CDR2 SYGVNS. The V segment lost 6 bases and the J segment 4 bases; nucleotides outside the gene matches: 5. The CDR3 is CASSLLAGSTGELFF. The CDR3 DNA follows: TGTGCCAGCAGCTTACTAGCGGGGAGCACCGGGGAGCTGTTTTTT.

This clonotype was found a few times. The genes are TRBV28 and TRBJ2-2; TRBD1 might be the D (6 bases). The CDR3 is 13 residues long. The germline V gene encodes CDR1 MDHEN and CDR2 SYDVKM. Trimming pared 9 bases from V and 4 bases from J, leaving 12 bases between. The chain's CDR3 is CASKDSLTGELFF. Written as DNA, the CDR3 is TGTGCCAGTAAGGACAGCCTCACCGGGGAGCTGTTTTTT.